The source of this T cell receptor (beta chain) is a study of shared clonotypes between healthy human individuals. General observations from the study: Large sequencing depth failed to make sorted-subset sequencing complete, rarefaction showed.

About this clone: The antigen is undetermined. Other DNA sequences in this sample translate to the same CDR3.

At the deep level, the assay was run. The repertoire was sequenced with immunoSEQ multiplex PCR; TCRdb's copy has only in-frame clones and lacks some. Among a few hundred thousand clones listed, roughly 97% were seen once. Germline CDR1 reads SGHRS; CDR2 reads YFSETQ. This CDR3 has 15 residues. The ends lost 2 bases at V and 4 bases at J; junction bases unmatched: 3. The chain uses TRBV5-1 and TRBJ2-1; 10 positions agree with TRBD2. The receptor comes from a woman aged 25 to 39 in good health. Sample: naive CD4+ T cells sorted from blood. Subset denoted: CD45RA+ positively selected. In nucleotides, the CDR3 is TGCGCCAGCAGCTTTTCTAGCGGGAGTTACAATGAGCAGTTCTTC. As protein: CASSFSSGSYNEQFF.